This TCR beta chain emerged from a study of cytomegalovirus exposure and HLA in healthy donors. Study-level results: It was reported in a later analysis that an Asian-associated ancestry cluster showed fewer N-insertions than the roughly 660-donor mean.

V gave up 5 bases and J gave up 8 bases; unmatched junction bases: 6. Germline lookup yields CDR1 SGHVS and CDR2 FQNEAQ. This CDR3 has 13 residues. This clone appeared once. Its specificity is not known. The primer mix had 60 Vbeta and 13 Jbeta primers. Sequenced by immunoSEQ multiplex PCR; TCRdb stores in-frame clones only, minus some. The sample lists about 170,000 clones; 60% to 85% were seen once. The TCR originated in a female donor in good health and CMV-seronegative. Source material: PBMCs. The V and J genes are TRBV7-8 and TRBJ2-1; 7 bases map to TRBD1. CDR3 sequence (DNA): TGTGCCAGCAGCCAAGGGACAGAGTATGAGCAGTTCTTC. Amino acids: CASSQGTEYEQFF. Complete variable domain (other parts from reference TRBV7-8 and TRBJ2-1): GAGVSQSPRYKVAKRGQDVALRCDPISGHVSLFWYQQALGQGPEFLTYFQNEAQLDKSGLPSDRFFAERPEGSVSTLKIQRTQQEDSAVYLCASSQGTEYEQFFGPGTRLTVL.